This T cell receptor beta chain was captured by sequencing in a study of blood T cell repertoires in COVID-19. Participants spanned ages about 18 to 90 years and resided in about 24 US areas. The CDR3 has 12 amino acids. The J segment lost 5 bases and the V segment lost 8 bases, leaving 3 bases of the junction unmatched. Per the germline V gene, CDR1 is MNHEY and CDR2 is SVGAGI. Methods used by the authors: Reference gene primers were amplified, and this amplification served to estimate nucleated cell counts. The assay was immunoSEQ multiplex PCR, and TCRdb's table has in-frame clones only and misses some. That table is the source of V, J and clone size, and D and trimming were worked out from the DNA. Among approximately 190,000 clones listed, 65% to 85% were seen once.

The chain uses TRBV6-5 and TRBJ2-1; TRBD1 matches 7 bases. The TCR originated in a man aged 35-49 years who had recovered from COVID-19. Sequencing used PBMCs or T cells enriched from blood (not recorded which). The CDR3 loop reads CASPTGNNEQFF. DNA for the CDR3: TGTGCCAGCCCGACAGGGAACAATGAGCAGTTCTTC.